This T cell receptor (beta chain) originates from a study of shared clonotypes between healthy human individuals (TCRdb year 2020). Broadly, across the study: The cohort included three men and a couple of women between 18 and 49 years of age. For each donor, CD4 naive and CD4 memory were each given three plates, CD8 naive was given two plates, and CD8 memory was given one plate. Different laboratories and diverse techniques were used to prepare libraries and sequence TCR repertoires, to increase sequencing depth and limit assay-specific biases. To estimate repertoire size and how much clonotypes are shared between individuals, the study performed deep sequencing of blood TCR repertoires from roughly five healthy adults. Per donor, leukapheresis produced somewhere between about 0.85 and 10 billion PBMCs.

This clone was seen once. Its antigen is currently not known. No clone much larger than this one lies a single base away; base qualities are absent. The donors were healthy, HIV-negative adults who had no recently reported acute infections or vaccinations. Every donor was a Caucasian adult residing in Nashville, Tennessee, USA. Magnetic negative selection was used to enrich CD4+ T cells, after which naive cells were positively selected on CD45RA and the negative fraction became the memory subset. Blood was obtained by leukapheresis, after which PBMCs were separated by Ficoll-Histopaque density gradient centrifugation and cryopreserved in liquid nitrogen vapor phase. Analytical flow cytometry was used to check the purity and quantity of every magnetically sorted T cell population. Genomic DNA was isolated from every sorted fraction and measured by UV absorbance on a Nanodrop 2000c. The CDR3 has 14 amino acids, counting the end cysteine and phenylalanine. Here the CDR3 DNA is all that survives: 42 bases in frame from base 1. Compared with germline, V lacks 4 bases and J lacks 6 bases; bases without a gene match: 8. For CDR1 and CDR2, the germline V gene lists SGHTA and FQGTGA.

Using the deep immunoSEQ assay, TCR CDR3 regions were amplified from genomic DNA by multiplex PCR. Extracted genomic DNA from each cell subset was spread evenly across all wells of several immunoSEQ 96-well plates, with each plate serving as a replicate. Each replicate PCR for sorted subsets received about 220 ng genomic DNA, equal to some 32,000 T cell genomes. The purified libraries were quantified using a Qubit 3.0 fluorometer, sized with a Bioanalyzer 2100, and then quantified again using the KAPA Library Quantification kit. Every immunoSEQ 96-well plate was sequenced on a dedicated single-read 150-cycle Illumina NextSeq 550 flow cell. In the source study's methods: The immunoSEQ output contained only junctional sequences without quality scores, so filtering could not match that applied to full-length reads. To assign V/J genes and CDR3, sequences were annotated using PyIR, a Python wrapper for IgBLAST v1.9, with IMGT germline references. Reads were removed for weak V/J assignments (E-value above 1e-6), missing CDR3, stop codons, out-of-frame junctions, or ambiguous translated residues. A V3J clonotype was defined by an identical inferred V gene, J gene, and CDR3 amino acid sequence. To compute the percentage overlap between repertoires, the number of shared unique clonotypes was divided by the size of the smaller repertoire. Repertoire richness was assessed with RTK rarefaction, the Chao1 estimator, and Recon v2.1 estimates of unobserved clonotypes. For all TCRbeta clonotypes obtained by the gDNA method from four donors, generation probabilities were computed with OLGA. TCRdb took over this immuneACCESS table, retaining in-frame rearrangements with V and J assigned. Such tables are incomplete; in checked studies, under half of the missing clones stem from an unresolved V gene, and the remainder is unexplained. The DNA was the basis for D and trimming; V, J and clone size are from that table. This sample lists approximately 620,000 clones; roughly 97% were detected once. About 0.06% of the sample rests with the top ten.

The investigation overall reported the following: Based on pairwise subsampling, the degree of clonotype sharing among donors was expected to be affected by sequencing depth. The genetic and exposure-history diversity represented was limited by the small number of donors. Sampling was limited to blood, and TCR repertoires in tissue likely differ from TCR repertoires in blood. Compared with non-shared clonotypes, clonotypes shared by all four sorted-subset donors had higher generation probabilities. Estimated clonotype richness was generally larger for naive than for memory subsets. Incomplete sequencing was indicated by rarefaction of sorted-subset datasets, despite the large sequencing depth. Across a few donors, about 5% of naive CD4, roughly 3.5% of naive CD8, around 2.1% of memory CD4, and roughly 0.41% of memory CD8 clonotypes were shared.

Sequencing was carried out using naive CD4+ T cells sorted from blood. Per the publication, the cell subset or site label means: CD45RA+ positively selected. The TCR sequence derives from a woman in her thirties in good health. Rearrangement joined TRBV7-3 to TRBJ2-7; 8 of the junction bases match TRBD2. The nucleotide sequence is given as TGTGCCAGCAGCTCCACCACAGGGACTAGCGAGCAGTACTTC. Its product reads: CASSSTTGTSEQYF.